These 27 T cell receptor beta chains share one sample of origin, sequenced in a study of cytomegalovirus exposure and HLA in healthy donors. Researchers ran the PCR with 60 Vbeta and 13 Jbeta primers. Sequencing used immunoSEQ multiplex PCR; TCRdb keeps in-frame clones, though not all of them. The data show more than 80,000 clones, 65% to 85% seen once. The sample was PBMCs. These receptors were obtained from an older woman in good health and CMV-seropositive.

This clone was counted only a few times. This sequence joins TRBV19 and TRBJ2-3; 9 bases agree with TRBD2. Trimming removed 3 bases from V and 5 bases from J; junction bases left unmatched: 6. The CDR3 is 15 amino acids. The germline V gene has CDR1 LNHDA and CDR2 SQIVND (reference sequence). The CDR3 is CASSILAGNRDTQYF. The CDR3 DNA reads as TGTGCCAGTAGTATTCTAGCGGGAAATCGAGATACGCAGTATTTT.

This chain links TRBV9 with TRBJ2-1; D is uncertain. Germline V gene sequence: CDR1 SGDLS, CDR2 YYNGEE. The CDR3 consists of 12 residues. With 4 bases removed from V and 6 bases from J, the gap between germline ends came to 8 bases. The CDR3 bases are TGTGCCAGCAGCCCCGCCGGCAATGAGCAGTTCTTC. Protein product: CASSPAGNEQFF.

This rearrangement joins TRBV6-5 to TRBJ2-3, with a possible D match to TRBD2 (7 bases). The germline CDR1 and CDR2 sequences are MNHEY and SVGAGI. V gave up 7 bases and J gave up 7 bases, with 18 bases separating them. The CDR3 sequence is 14 residues long. CDR3 sequence (DNA): TGTGCCAGCACCGAGGGGGGGGTCCGAAATACGCAGTATTTT. It encodes CASTEGGVRNTQYF.

This chain joins TRBV5-6 and TRBJ2-1; D gene unclear. V gave up 0 bases and J gave up 0 bases, with 7 bases separating them. The CDR3 length is 15 residues. CDR1 SGHDT and CDR2 YYEEEE come from the germline V gene. CDR3 in DNA: TGTGCCAGCAGCTTGGGTTCGGTCTCCTACAATGAGCAGTTCTTC. It codes for CASSLGSVSYNEQFF.

The CDR3 loop is CASSPQTGGLTGELFF. The CDR3 DNA is TGTGCCAGCTCACCTCAGACAGGGGGATTAACCGGGGAGCTGTTTTTT. The chain couples TRBV18 to TRBJ2-2; 9 bases map to TRBD1. Germline assignment: CDR1 KGHSH and CDR2 LQKENI. The CDR3 sequence is 16 residues long. J lost 5 bases, V lost 3 bases, and 7 bases had no gene match.

This clone is a singleton in its sample. The gene calls are TRBV29-1 and TRBJ1-3; 10 bases agree with TRBD1. This CDR3 comprises 20 residues. V was clipped by 0 bases and J by 8 bases; unmatched bases: 22. Germline assignment: CDR1 SQVTM and CDR2 ANQGSEA. This chain's CDR3 is CSVEDFQGPNRDRGPDTIYF. CDR3 DNA sequence: TGCAGCGTTGAAGATTTTCAGGGTCCAAACCGGGACAGGGGCCCAGACACCATATATTTT.

The chain carries TRBV5-7 and TRBJ2-1, with TRBD2 matching over 14 bases. TRBV5-7 is assigned to the ORF class and has an uncertain function. This CDR3 has 16 amino acids. With V trimmed by 4 bases and J by 9 bases, 9 bases remained unmatched. CDR3 region: CASSPGTSGSQGEQFF. The CDR3 DNA reads TGTGCCAGCAGCCCCGGGACTAGCGGGAGTCAGGGTGAGCAGTTCTTC.

The V call is TRBV27, the J call TRBJ1-1; TRBD1 agrees at 7 bases. CDR1 and CDR2 from the germline V gene are MNHEY and SMNVEV (reference sequence). CDR3 size: 12 residues. V lost 10 bases, J lost 9 bases, and 11 bases stayed unmatched. CDR3 DNA sequence: TGTGCCACCCTTGACAGGGCACAAAAAGCTTTCTTT. As protein: CATLDRAQKAFF.

Turning to this clone: Relative to the germline gene, one junction end is altered; a read error may explain this. The chain joins TRBV5-1 to TRBJ2-2, with TRBD2 matching over 14 bases. The CDR3 loop spans 16 amino acids. CDR1 and CDR2 (germline): SGHRS, YFSETQ. CDR3 nucleotide sequence: TGCGCCAGCAAGGGACTAGCGGGAGAGTTAACCGGGGAGGTGTTTTTT. Amino acid sequence: CASKGLAGELTGEVFF. Combining the CDR3 with reference TRBV5-1 and TRBJ2-2 gives the whole variable domain KAGVTQTPRYLIKTRGQQVTLSCSPISGHRSVSWYQQTPGQGLQFLFEYFSETQRNKGNFPGRFSGRQFSNSRSEMNVSTLELGDSALYLCASKGLAGELTGEVFFGEGSRLTVL.

The genes are TRBV5-4 and TRBJ2-5; possibly TRBD2 for D (5 bases). Deletions cut 8 bases from V and 4 bases from J, with 21 bases between. Germline values: CDR1 SGHNT, CDR2 YYREEE (reference sequence). This CDR3 comprises 15 residues. DNA of the CDR3: TGTGCCAGTGGTATCCGGGGTGGCCGGAGAGAGACCCAGTACTTC. It is translated as CASGIRGGRRETQYF.

This clone was observed a handful of times. The genes are TRBV6-5 and TRBJ1-1; 9 positions agree with TRBD1. The CDR3 sequence is 15 residues long. Trimming took 7 bases from V and 0 from J; bases not matched to a gene: 6. Germline-derived CDR1 and CDR2 are MNHEY and SVGAGI. The CDR3 protein is CASTTTGGLNTEAFF. CDR3 coding DNA: TGTGCCAGCACCACGACAGGGGGATTGAACACTGAAGCTTTCTTT.

This rearrangement joins TRBV9 to TRBJ1-5, with D possibly being TRBD1 (5 bases). V lost 4 bases and J lost 6, with 17 bases in between. The V gene's germline CDR1 is SGDLS and CDR2 YYNGEE. The CDR3 loop spans 15 amino acids. DNA for the CDR3: TGTGCCAGCAGCCCGAGAGGACACGCGGCTCAGCCCCAGCATTTT. Its translation: CASSPRGHAAQPQHF.

This clone was detected once. V and J are TRBV28 and TRBJ2-5; 8 nucleotides line up with TRBD2. The CDR3 extends over 17 amino acids. Germline V CDR1 and CDR2: MDHEN, SYDVKM. V dropped 5 bases and J dropped 2; count of bases not matched to a gene: 13. DNA of the CDR3: TGTGCCAGCAGTCCTGTAGCGGGAAAGAACCCACAAGAGACCCAGTACTTC. Protein sequence: CASSPVAGKNPQETQYF.

The rearrangement uses TRBV6-1 and TRBJ2-7; TRBD2 aligns across 11 bases. This CDR3 contains 15 residues. V lost 10 bases, J lost 1 base, and 9 bases stayed unmatched. The germline V gene encodes CDR1 MNHNS and CDR2 SASEGT. CDR3 nucleotide sequence: TGTGCCAAGCCGACTAGCGGGGTCCCGTCCTACGAGCAGTACTTC. As protein: CAKPTSGVPSYEQYF.

V usage is TRBV29-1 and J usage is TRBJ2-2; the match to TRBD2 covers 9 bases. Trimming removed 4 bases from V and 2 bases from J; junction bases left unmatched: 2. Germline V gene data show CDR1 as SQVTM and CDR2 as ANQGSEA. This CDR3 is 14 amino acids long. This CDR3 is CSVAGTSNTGELFF. In nucleotides, the CDR3 is TGCAGCGTTGCCGGGACTAGCAACACCGGGGAGCTGTTTTTT.

This clone has a handful of counts. This sequence joins TRBV2 and TRBJ2-2; 7 bases map to TRBD2. The junction had 7 bases not matched to a gene; V was cut back by 4 bases and J by 5 bases. The CDR3 runs to 15 residues. Germline assignment: CDR1 SNHLY and CDR2 FYNNEI. The CDR3, as DNA: TGTGCCAGCAGTGTAGGACTAGGGAGAACCGGGGAGCTGTTTTTT. This codes for CASSVGLGRTGELFF.

CDR3 nucleotides: TGTGCCAGCAGCTTAGGACAGTTTGGGACTGAAGCTTTCTTT. Amino acids: CASSLGQFGTEAFF. The chain joins TRBV11-2 to TRBJ1-1; tentatively, D is TRBD1 (5 bases). V dropped 1 base and J dropped 5 bases, with 11 bases sitting between them. The CDR3 is made up of 14 amino acids. CDR1 SGHAT and CDR2 FQNNGV come from the germline V gene.

The rearrangement joins TRBV19 to TRBJ2-5; TRBD1 agrees at 7 bases. J gave up 5 bases and V 6 bases, and 6 bases lay outside the gene matches. CDR1 LNHDA and CDR2 SQIVND come from the germline V gene (reference sequence). The length of the CDR3 is 13 residues. This CDR3 reads CASSPTGSETQYF. DNA of the CDR3: TGTGCCAGTAGCCCGACAGGGAGTGAGACCCAGTACTTC.

This rearrangement joins TRBV19 to TRBJ2-1; 12 bases are a match to TRBD2. The CDR3 runs to 16 residues. The V gene end was trimmed by 5 bases and the J gene end by 8 bases; junction bases not matched to a gene: 10. The germline gives CDR1 LNHDA, CDR2 SQIVND (reference sequence). The CDR3 is CASSGRTSGKGYEQFF. The DNA for the CDR3 is TGTGCCAGTAGTGGCAGGACTAGCGGGAAGGGGTATGAGCAGTTCTTC.

This clone has a single count. The V call is TRBV6-1, the J call TRBJ2-5, with a tentative D call TRBD2 (6 bases). The germline CDR1 and CDR2 sequences are MNHNS and SASEGT. This CDR3 is built from 16 residues. Trimming took 3 bases from V and 0 from J, leaving 14 bases between them. The DNA of the CDR3 is TGTGCCAGCAGTGAGGGGGGAGGAGGATACCAAGAGACCCAGTACTTC. Translation: CASSEGGGGYQETQYF.

This sequence joins TRBV7-3 and TRBJ2-1; TRBD2 aligns across 7 bases. With V trimmed by 4 bases and J by 9 bases, 9 bases remained unmatched. CDR1 SGHTA and CDR2 FQGTGA come from the germline V gene. The CDR3 length is 14 residues. Here the CDR3 DNA reads TGTGCCAGCAGCTCCGCCGGACTAGGCGGTGAGCAGTTCTTC. Translation gives CASSSAGLGGEQFF.

This chain connects TRBV7-4 to TRBJ2-4; maybe TRBD1 (6 bases). CDR3 length equals 16 residues. Germline loops: CDR1 SGHVT, CDR2 SQSDAQ. V lost 1 base, J lost 7 bases, and 17 bases lay in between. The CDR3 nucleotides read TGTGCCAGCAGCTTAGGCAAAGGGGGTTTACCGAACATTCAGTACTTC. Protein sequence: CASSLGKGGLPNIQYF. Filled out from reference TRBV7-4 and TRBJ2-4, the complete variable domain reads GAGVSQSPRYKVAKRGRDVALRCDSISGHVTLYWYRQTLGQGSEVLTYSQSDAQRDKSGRPSGRFSAERPERSVSTLKIQRTEQGDSAVYLCASSLGKGGLPNIQYFGAGTRLSVL.

The gene calls are TRBV10-3 and TRBJ2-2; D may be TRBD2 (6 bases). The CDR3 is 16 residues long. Deletions cut 6 bases from V and 3 bases from J, with 17 bases between. Germline assignment: CDR1 ENHRY and CDR2 SYGVKD. CDR3 protein: CAIRFGSGSDTGELFF. DNA for the CDR3: TGTGCCATCAGGTTCGGGTCCGGGAGTGACACCGGGGAGCTGTTTTTT.

This clone was observed many times. The rearrangement links TRBV29-1 to TRBJ2-7, with D possibly TRBD2 on 5 matching bases. V dropped 3 bases and J dropped 2 bases, with 14 bases sitting between them. This CDR3 is 14 amino acids long. Germline CDR1 and CDR2: SQVTM and ANQGSEA. CDR3 nucleotides: TGCAGCGTTGACGCCCCAGAGGGAACCTACGAGCAGTACTTC. Residues: CSVDAPEGTYEQYF.

This chain connects TRBV28 to TRBJ1-1; 8 nucleotides align to TRBD1. Germline CDR1 MDHEN, CDR2 SYDVKM. CDR3 length equals 17 residues. V was pared by 3 bases and J by 0 bases, with 9 bases of the junction left unmatched. This CDR3 is CASSLTGVGGMNTEAFF. The CDR3 nucleotides read TGTGCCAGCAGTTTGACAGGGGTGGGGGGAATGAACACTGAAGCTTTCTTT.

The rearrangement uses TRBV5-4 and TRBJ1-1, with D possibly TRBD1 on 5 matching bases. V lost 6 bases to trimming and J lost 5 bases, with 20 bases between them. The germline V gene encodes CDR1 SGHNT and CDR2 YYREEE (reference sequence). This CDR3 contains 15 residues. The CDR3: CASIYTRGGGTEAFF. CDR3 DNA sequence: TGTGCCAGCATTTACACCCGCGGCGGGGGGACTGAAGCTTTCTTT.

As DNA, the CDR3 is TGCGCCAGCAGCGCTACGGGTAGCGAGTACAATGAGCAGTTCTTC. Translating gives CASSATGSEYNEQFF. The V and J genes are TRBV5-1 and TRBJ2-1; possible D gene TRBD2, 5 bases. V shed 4 bases and J shed 4 bases, with 15 bases lying between them. The CDR3 loop spans 15 amino acids. Germline values: CDR1 SGHRS, CDR2 YFSETQ.